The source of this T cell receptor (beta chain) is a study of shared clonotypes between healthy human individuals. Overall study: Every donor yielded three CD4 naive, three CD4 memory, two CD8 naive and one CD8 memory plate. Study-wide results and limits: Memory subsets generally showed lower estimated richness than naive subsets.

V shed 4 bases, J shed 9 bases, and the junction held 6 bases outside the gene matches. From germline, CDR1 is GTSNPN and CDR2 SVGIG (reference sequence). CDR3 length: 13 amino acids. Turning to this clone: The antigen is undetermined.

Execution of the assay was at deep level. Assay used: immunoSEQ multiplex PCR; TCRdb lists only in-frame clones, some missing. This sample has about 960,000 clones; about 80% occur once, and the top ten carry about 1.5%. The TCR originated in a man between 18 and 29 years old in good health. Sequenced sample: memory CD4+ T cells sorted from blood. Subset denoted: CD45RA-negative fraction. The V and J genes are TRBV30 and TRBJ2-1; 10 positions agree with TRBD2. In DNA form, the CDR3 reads TGTGCCTGGACTAGCGGGAGCCGCGGTGAGCAGTTCTTC. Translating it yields CAWTSGSRGEQFF.